The 24 T cell receptor beta chains given below trace back to one sample, sequenced in a study of vaccination effects on CD4 cells after COVID-19. Antigen-specific CD4+ T cells were expanded (with viral peptide pools) by the ViraFEST assay ahead of sequencing. Scientists isolated CD4+ T cells after a roughly 10-day culture period ended. None of these healthy vaccinees had been infected with SARS-CoV-2 before vaccination. The protocol was immunoSEQ multiplex PCR, while the TCRdb copy is restricted to in-frame clones and leaves out a portion. Here the sample spans about 41,000 clones, roughly 70% being singletons. Which antigens these TCRs recognize remains unknown. The specimen was CD4+ T cells from PBMCs cultured with HCoV-OC43 spike peptides, collected before COVID-19 vaccination. Documented subset: HCoV-OC43 spike overlapping peptide pool stimulation. Source of these receptors: a human donor who received a COVID-19 vaccine.

This rearrangement joins TRBV3-1 (or the pseudogene TRBV3-2) to TRBJ1-6; D remains ambiguous. Germline V gene data show CDR1 as LGHDT and CDR2 as YNNKEL (reference sequence). This CDR3 comprises 12 residues. V was trimmed by 0 bases and J by 10 bases, leaving 4 bases between them. The CDR3 bases are TGTGCCAGCAGCCAAGAGCCCTCACCCCTCCACTTT. As protein: CASSQEPSPLHF.

The chain joins TRBV4-3 to TRBJ1-2; D possibly corresponds to TRBD1 (5 bases). CDR3 length equals 17 residues. CDR1 LGHNA and CDR2 YSLEER come from the germline V gene. Trimming left V 1 base short and J 4 bases short, with 19 bases between. The CDR3 DNA reads TGCGCCAGCAGCCAAGGGTTCAAGGGGCGCGTCTTCTATGGCTACACCTTC. It specifies CASSQGFKGRVFYGYTF.

This clone was seen only once. The chain recombines TRBV18 with TRBJ1-3; TRBD1 is a possible D gene (6 bases). Trimming stripped 3 bases from V and 8 bases from J, with 17 bases between. The CDR3 runs 15 residues. CDR1 is KGHSH, CDR2 LQKENI, per germline. Here the CDR3 reads CASSPLPGALDTIYF. In DNA, the CDR3 is TGTGCCAGCTCACCCCTTCCGGGGGCCCTGGACACCATATATTTT.

This chain joins TRBV14 and TRBJ2-7; 7 bases align to TRBD1. The J segment lost 2 bases and the V segment lost 4 bases, leaving 5 bases of the junction unmatched. The CDR3 runs to 14 residues. Germline loops: CDR1 SGHDN, CDR2 FVKESK. CDR3 DNA: TGTGCCAGCAGCCCCGACAGGGTCGCCTACGAGCAGTACTTC. Amino acids: CASSPDRVAYEQYF.

The V call is TRBV5-1, the J call TRBJ2-5; the D gene is possibly TRBD1 (6 bases). Germline CDR1 is SGHRS and CDR2 is YFSETQ. V was clipped by 0 bases and J by 3 bases, with 9 bases between them. The CDR3 spans 14 residues. CDR3 DNA sequence: TGCGCCAGCAGCTTGGACAGGGTCGAAGAGACCCAGTACTTC. This codes for CASSLDRVEETQYF.

The chain employs TRBV5-8 and TRBJ2-3; a possible D gene is TRBD2 (5 bases). The CDR3 covers 14 residues. V dropped 0 bases and J dropped 2 bases, with 7 bases sitting between them. CDR1 is SGHTS, CDR2 YDEGEE, per germline. The CDR3 sequence is CASSLGGYTDTQYF. The DNA for the CDR3 is TGTGCCAGCAGCTTGGGCGGGTACACAGATACGCAGTATTTT.

CDR3 residues: CASSVDEGVNTEAFF. The DNA for the CDR3 is TGTGCCAGCAGCGTAGACGAGGGCGTGAACACTGAAGCTTTCTTT. This chain joins TRBV9 and TRBJ1-1; D not resolved. The CDR3 is made up of 15 amino acids. Trimming took off 0 bases at V and 0 bases at J, with 9 bases between the two ends. Germline loops: CDR1 SGDLS, CDR2 YYNGEE.

This chain connects TRBV11-2 to TRBJ1-6, with D perhaps matching TRBD1 (5 bases). Germline V gives CDR1 SGHAT, CDR2 FQNNGV. CDR3 length equals 15 residues. Trimming pared 0 bases from V and 7 bases from J, leaving 10 bases between. The CDR3 nucleotides are TGTGCCAGCAGCTTAGATCCGGGGGGGAATTCACCCCTCCACTTT. This codes for CASSLDPGGNSPLHF.

The chain joins TRBV5-1 to TRBJ2-4; D tentatively fits TRBD1 or TRBD2 (6 bases each). Germline-derived CDR1 and CDR2 are SGHRS and YFSETQ. V lost 0 bases, J lost 1 base, and 11 bases lay in between. CDR3 length: 16 amino acids. For the CDR3, the DNA is TGCGCCAGCAGCTTGGCGGGGGCCGGGGCCAAAAACATTCAGTACTTC. As protein: CASSLAGAGAKNIQYF.

This clone was seen once. This CDR3 reads CASSWRGQGGPYEQYF. DNA for the CDR3: TGTGCCAGCAGCTGGCGCGGACAGGGAGGTCCCTACGAGCAGTACTTC. The genes are TRBV7-2 and TRBJ2-7, with TRBD1 matching over 8 bases. Germline V gives CDR1 SGHTA, CDR2 FQGNSA. V was clipped by 4 bases and J by 2 bases; unmatched bases: 10. The CDR3 runs 16 residues.

The chain recombines TRBV5-1 with TRBJ2-3; 10 nucleotides match TRBD2. Losses at the gene ends were 4 bases for V and 0 bases for J; bases not matched to a gene: 5. The germline gives CDR1 SGHRS, CDR2 YFSETQ. The CDR3 extends over 16 amino acids. The CDR3: CASSHQLAGSTDTQYF. The CDR3 DNA is TGCGCCAGCAGCCACCAACTAGCGGGGAGCACAGATACGCAGTATTTT.

The rearrangement uses TRBV24-1 and TRBJ2-5; TRBD1 matches 9 bases. This CDR3 region has 16 residues. The junction had 8 bases not matched to a gene; V was cut back by 7 bases and J by 0 bases. In germline, CDR1 is KGHDR, CDR2 SFDVKD. This chain's CDR3 is CATSAGTGLHQETQYF. The CDR3 DNA sequence: TGTGCCACCAGCGCCGGGACAGGGCTACACCAAGAGACCCAGTACTTC.

This sequence joins TRBV20-1 and TRBJ2-3, with 10 bases identical to TRBD2. This CDR3 has 15 residues. Trimming cost V 3 bases and J 2 bases; bases outside gene matches: 5. The germline CDR1 and CDR2 sequences are DFQATT and SNEGSKA (reference sequence). The CDR3 region has the DNA TGCAGTGCTAGTGTGGGACTAGCGTACACAGATACGCAGTATTTT. Protein product: CSASVGLAYTDTQYF.

The rearrangement uses TRBV9 and TRBJ2-7; TRBD1 agrees at 9 bases. Germline lookup yields CDR1 SGDLS and CDR2 YYNGEE. CDR3 length: 15 residues. V lost 0 bases to trimming and J lost 3 bases; unmatched junction nucleotides: 4. As DNA, the CDR3 is TGTGCCAGCAGCGTAGATGGGACAGGGAGCTACGAGCAGTACTTC. Protein product: CASSVDGTGSYEQYF.

The V and J genes are TRBV4-1 and TRBJ2-5; D gene uncertain. The CDR3 length is 13 residues. Trimming removed 1 base from V and 2 bases from J, with 5 bases in between. The germline gives CDR1 MGHRA, CDR2 YSYEKL. The CDR3: CASSQGRQETQYF. The CDR3 DNA sequence: TGCGCCAGCAGCCAAGGACGGCAAGAGACCCAGTACTTC.

This chain joins TRBV23-1 and TRBJ1-2; D perhaps matches TRBD1 (5 bases). TRBV23-1 is marked as an open reading frame, function uncertain. This CDR3 comprises 15 residues. Trimming took 7 bases from V and 5 from J, leaving 20 bases between them. CDR3 residues: CASNRIGRGGYGYTF. The DNA for the CDR3 is TGCGCCAGCAATCGTATTGGTAGGGGCGGGTATGGCTACACCTTC.

The V and J genes are TRBV14 and TRBJ1-3; 8 positions agree with TRBD1. The CDR3 contains 15 residues. Looked up from germline, CDR1 is SGHDN and CDR2 is FVKESK. V gave up 4 bases and J gave up 5 bases; unmatched junction bases: 7. This chain's CDR3 is CASSRQTGERNTIYF. For the CDR3, the DNA is TGTGCCAGCAGCCGCCAGACAGGGGAAAGAAACACCATATATTTT.

This clone was seen a few times. CDR3 DNA: TGTGCCTGGAGTCGACAGCCTAATGAAAAACTGTTTTTT. Protein product: CAWSRQPNEKLFF. The V gene is TRBV30, the J gene TRBJ1-4; the D gene is possibly TRBD1 (5 bases). V was clipped by 2 bases and J by 3 bases, with 7 bases between them. Germline CDR1 reads GTSNPN; CDR2 reads SVGIG (reference sequence). CDR3 size: 13 residues.

V and J are TRBV30 and TRBJ2-5, with 16 bases aligning to TRBD2. V trimming: 2 bases; J trimming: 5 bases; junction bases outside the gene matches: 8. CDR3 size: 17 residues. The germline V gene encodes CDR1 GTSNPN and CDR2 SVGIG (reference sequence). The CDR3 region has the DNA TGTGCCTGGAGTCCGGGCGCGGGACTAGCGGGAGGGGAGACCCAGTACTTC. Translating it yields CAWSPGAGLAGGETQYF.

This clone turned up a few times. This rearrangement joins TRBV2 to TRBJ1-5; unclear D gene. The germline gives CDR1 SNHLY, CDR2 FYNNEI. Trimming cost V 4 bases and J 5 bases, with 9 bases left between them. The CDR3 runs 13 residues. This chain's CDR3 is CASSAGKYQPQHF. CDR3 DNA sequence: TGTGCCAGCAGTGCCGGGAAGTATCAGCCCCAGCATTTT.

The V and J genes are TRBV20-1 and TRBJ2-2; possible D gene TRBD2, 5 bases. This CDR3 contains 13 residues. Trimming removed 3 bases from V and 5 bases from J, with 10 bases in between. From germline, CDR1 is DFQATT and CDR2 SNEGSKA (reference sequence). The CDR3 reads CSASVRETGELFF. The CDR3 DNA reads TGCAGTGCTAGTGTACGGGAAACCGGGGAGCTGTTTTTT.

This clone showed up just a few times. The chain couples TRBV7-3 to TRBJ2-3; D is ambiguous. CDR1 is SGHTA, CDR2 FQGTGA, per germline. Trimming shortened V by 0 bases and J by 6 bases, and 7 bases separated the two germline ends. CDR3 size: 13 residues. CDR3 bases: TGTGCCAGCAGCTTAACGTTATCCGATACGCAGTATTTT. Its translation is CASSLTLSDTQYF.

The chain employs TRBV7-2 and TRBJ2-2; perhaps TRBD1 as D (6 bases). CDR3 length: 13 amino acids. Between the trimmed V and J ends, which lost 3 bases and 6 bases, there was a span of 8 bases. From germline, CDR1 is SGHTA and CDR2 FQGNSA. The CDR3 here is CASSFTGSGELFF. CDR3 DNA sequence: TGTGCCAGCAGCTTTACAGGGTCCGGGGAGCTGTTTTTT.

This sequence joins TRBV29-1 and TRBJ1-1; no firm D call. From germline, CDR1 is SQVTM and CDR2 ANQGSEA. The CDR3 totals 13 residues. The germline V and J ends were trimmed by 7 bases and 0 bases, with 12 bases remaining between them. The CDR3 DNA is TGCAGCGCCCTGGTAGCCGTGAACACTGAAGCTTTCTTT. Residues: CSALVAVNTEAFF.